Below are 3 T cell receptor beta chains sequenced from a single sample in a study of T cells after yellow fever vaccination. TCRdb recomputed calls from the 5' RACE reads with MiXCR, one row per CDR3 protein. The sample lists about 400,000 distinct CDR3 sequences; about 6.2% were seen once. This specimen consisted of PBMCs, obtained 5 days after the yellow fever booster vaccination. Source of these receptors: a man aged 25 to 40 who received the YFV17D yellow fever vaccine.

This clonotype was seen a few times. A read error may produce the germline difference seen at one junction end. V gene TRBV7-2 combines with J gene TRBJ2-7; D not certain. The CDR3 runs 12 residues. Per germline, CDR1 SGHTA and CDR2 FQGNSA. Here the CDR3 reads CASRLGLHEQYF. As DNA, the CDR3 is TGTGCCAGCAGATTAGGTCTCCACGAGCAGTACTTC.

The CDR3 region has the DNA TGTGCCAGCAGCTTCCAGGGCCAGGGGACCCAGTACTTC. Its protein product is CASSFQGQGTQYF. The V call is TRBV11-2, the J call TRBJ2-5, with a tentative D call TRBD1 (5 bases). From germline, CDR1 is SGHAT and CDR2 FQNNGV. The CDR3 has 13 residues. V was cut by 3 bases and J by 7 bases, with 12 bases left in between.

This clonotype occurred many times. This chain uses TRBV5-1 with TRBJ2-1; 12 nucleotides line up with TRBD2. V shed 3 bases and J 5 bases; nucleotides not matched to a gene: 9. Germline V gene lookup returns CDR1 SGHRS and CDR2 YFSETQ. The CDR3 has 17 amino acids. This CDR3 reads CASSSLLAGGGDNEQFF. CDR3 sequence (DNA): TGCGCCAGCAGCTCGTTACTAGCGGGAGGTGGAGACAATGAGCAGTTCTTC.